This T cell receptor (beta chain) was captured in a study of identical twins. Template switching (which added a universal primer site) was used, and cDNA carried unique molecular identifiers. A single record per CDR3 protein comes from TCRdb applying MiXCR to the 5' RACE reads. The sample contains around 370,000 distinct CDR3 sequences, around 9.7% of which appear only once. To note about this clonotype: What it binds is not known.

Overall study findings and caveats: It was possible that invariant MAIT and iNKT cells partly confounded the zero-insertion analyses. Conclusions came from cross-sectional statistical analysis, not from following the same donors. Alpha sequences that were out-of-frame and twin-shared showed an excess of low generation probability.

This clonotype was obtained from a woman between 45 and 65 years old in good health. The specimen sequenced was naive T cells sorted from blood.

The CDR3 DNA follows: TGTGCCAGCAGCCAAGAGACGGGACATGGCTACACCTTC. Encoded protein: CASSQETGHGYTF. The chain carries TRBV3-1 and TRBJ1-2; D might be TRBD1 (5 bases). Germline CDR1 LGHDT, CDR2 YNNKEL (reference sequence). With 0 bases removed from V and 6 bases from J, the gap between germline ends came to 8 bases. The CDR3 sequence is 13 residues long.